Below, 30 T cell receptor beta chains from the same sample are listed, as sequenced in a study of cytomegalovirus exposure and HLA in healthy donors. PCR amplification relied on 60 Vbeta primers (plus 13 Jbeta primers). Sequencing was performed with immunoSEQ multiplex PCR; in TCRdb, only in-frame clones are kept and a portion is missing. The data contain over 110,000 clones, over 70% of them seen just once; the ten biggest clones take up approximately 4.1%. The sequencing sample was made of PBMCs. Receptor source: a man between 40 and 49 years old in good health and CMV-seronegative.

Only a few counts were recorded for this clone. The chain employs TRBV7-9 and TRBJ1-4; TRBD1 aligns across 7 bases. J gave up 5 bases and V 6 bases, and 9 bases lay outside the gene matches. The CDR3 totals 15 residues. Germline CDR1 reads SEHNR; CDR2 reads FQNEAQ (reference sequence). The CDR3 loop is CASSFLGQPNEKLFF. The CDR3 region has the DNA TGTGCCAGCAGTTTCCTGGGACAGCCAAATGAAAAACTGTTTTTT.

The CDR3 loop is CASSYWGQGTYNEQFF. CDR3 sequence (DNA): TGTGCCAGCAGTTACTGGGGACAGGGTACCTACAATGAGCAGTTCTTC. The chain is built from TRBV6-5 and TRBJ2-1; 9 nucleotides align to TRBD1. CDR1 MNHEY and CDR2 SVGAGI come from the germline V gene. Germline trimming cut 1 base from V and 2 bases from J; bases unmatched to any gene: 3. This CDR3 is built from 16 residues.

V is TRBV23-1 and J is TRBJ2-7; the match to TRBD1 covers 9 bases. TRBV23-1 qualifies as an ORF whose function is uncertain. Trimming took 4 bases from V and 4 from J; bases not matched to a gene: 8. The CDR3 is 15 residues long. CDR3 protein: CASSPPGQGVYEQYF. As DNA, the CDR3 is TGCGCCAGCAGTCCCCCGGGACAGGGCGTGTACGAGCAGTACTTC.

The chain has TRBV6-1 and TRBJ1-4; D gene uncertain. The CDR3 length is 14 residues. V was pared by 2 bases and J by 5 bases, with 9 bases between. Germline CDR1 and CDR2: MNHNS and SASEGT. The DNA of the CDR3 is TGTGCCAGCAGTGAATCGAGGGCGAATGAAAAACTGTTTTTT. Protein sequence: CASSESRANEKLFF.

J is TRBJ1-5 and V is TRBV2, with 7 bases matching TRBD1. V shed 6 bases and J 2 bases; nucleotides not matched to a gene: 4. The V gene's germline CDR1 is SNHLY and CDR2 FYNNEI. The CDR3 sequence is 14 residues long. This chain's CDR3 is CASRGTGGNQPQHF. The CDR3 nucleotides read TGTGCCAGCAGGGGAACAGGGGGCAATCAGCCCCAGCATTTT.

The count of this clone is one. This rearrangement joins TRBV2 to TRBJ2-1; 8 nucleotides agree with TRBD1. Germline CDR1 and CDR2: SNHLY and FYNNEI. The length of the CDR3 is 15 residues. The ends lost 3 bases at V and 8 bases at J; junction bases unmatched: 9. The CDR3 DNA is TGTGCCAGCAGTGATTCGAGGGACAGGCGAGATGAGCAGTTCTTC. The encoded protein is CASSDSRDRRDEQFF.

This rearrangement joins TRBV7-9 to TRBJ1-2; D not resolved. The germline gives CDR1 SEHNR, CDR2 FQNEAQ (reference sequence). V lost 3 bases and J 3 bases, leaving 8 bases between the germline ends. The CDR3 totals 13 residues. CDR3 region: CASSFGTDYGYTF. CDR3 nucleotides: TGTGCCAGCAGCTTCGGTACAGACTATGGCTACACCTTC.

The chain links TRBV15 to TRBJ1-1; 7 positions agree with TRBD1. The CDR3 covers 14 residues. Trimming cost V 1 base and J 5 bases; bases outside gene matches: 4. CDR1 and CDR2 from the germline V gene are LNHNV and YYDKDF (reference sequence). CDR3 sequence reads: CATSRGQGKTEAFF. The CDR3 bases are TGTGCCACCAGCAGAGGACAGGGAAAGACTGAAGCTTTCTTT.

The J gene is TRBJ2-5, the V gene TRBV29-1; TRBD2 matches 9 bases. Germline-derived CDR1 and CDR2 are SQVTM and ANQGSEA. The trim removed 1 base at V and 5 bases at J, leaving 5 bases unmatched. The CDR3 consists of 14 residues. CDR3 region: CSVEGGGALETQYF. DNA of the CDR3: TGCAGCGTTGAAGGCGGGGGGGCCTTGGAGACCCAGTACTTC.

V usage is TRBV6-5 and J usage is TRBJ1-1; 8 bases match TRBD1. V was pared by 5 bases and J by 3 bases, with 5 bases of the junction left unmatched. This CDR3 region has 14 residues. Germline values: CDR1 MNHEY, CDR2 SVGAGI. CDR3 loop: CASSPTGGHTEAFF. DNA of the CDR3: TGTGCCAGCAGTCCCACAGGGGGACACACTGAAGCTTTCTTT.

This clone was observed a handful of times. The sample holds other DNA sequences that translate to the same CDR3. This sequence joins TRBV7-2 and TRBJ2-3; D uncertain. Per the germline V gene, CDR1 is SGHTA and CDR2 is FQGNSA. This CDR3 is 12 amino acids long. Trimming left V 3 bases short and J 2 bases short, with 3 bases between. CDR3 in amino acids: CASSFYTDTQYF. CDR3 in DNA: TGTGCCAGCAGCTTCTACACAGATACGCAGTATTTT.

Of note for this clone: The same CDR3 is also encoded by other DNA sequences in this sample. The J gene is TRBJ1-4, the V gene TRBV2; D is unresolved. CDR1 is SNHLY, CDR2 FYNNEI, per germline. The ends were cut back, 4 bases at V and 2 bases at J, with 8 bases in the middle. The CDR3 has 14 amino acids. For the CDR3, the DNA is TGTGCCAGCAGTGCAGGTGGGACTAATGAAAAACTGTTTTTT. This codes for CASSAGGTNEKLFF.

The chain combines TRBV5-1 with TRBJ1-1; 10 bases agree with TRBD1. V shed 4 bases, J shed 0 bases, and the junction held 9 bases outside the gene matches. Germline loops: CDR1 SGHRS, CDR2 YFSETQ. This CDR3 contains 17 residues. CDR3 sequence reads: CASSSGQGVNMNTEAFF. The CDR3 DNA reads as TGCGCCAGCAGCAGCGGACAGGGGGTTAATATGAACACTGAAGCTTTCTTT.

The chain has TRBV6-5 and TRBJ1-3; D not certain. V was shortened by 5 bases and J by 0 bases, with 8 bases between the two germline ends. This CDR3 contains 14 residues. The germline gives CDR1 MNHEY, CDR2 SVGAGI. The CDR3 region has the DNA TGTGCCAGCAGTACATTCGTCTCTGGAAACACCATATATTTT. Translation: CASSTFVSGNTIYF.

The chain couples TRBV5-4 to TRBJ1-5, with a tentative D call TRBD1 (5 bases). There are 16 residues in the CDR3. The germline CDR1 and CDR2 sequences are SGHNT and YYREEE (reference sequence). V lost 6 bases, J lost 1 base, and 17 bases lay in between. Here the CDR3 DNA reads TGTGCCAGCACCACCGGGGGGGGAACGAGCAATCAGCCCCAGCATTTT. Translation: CASTTGGGTSNQPQHF.

V is TRBV5-1 and J is TRBJ1-3; D remains ambiguous. The CDR3 runs 14 residues. Between the trimmed V and J ends, which lost 4 bases and 0 bases, there was a span of 8 bases. CDR1 is SGHRS, CDR2 YFSETQ, per germline. The CDR3 here is CASSPESSGNTIYF. For the CDR3, the DNA is TGCGCCAGCAGCCCGGAGAGCTCTGGAAACACCATATATTTT.

The chain has TRBV7-6 and TRBJ2-7, with a tentative D call TRBD1 (5 bases). Trimming took 0 bases from V and 4 from J, leaving 10 bases between them. Germline V gene data show CDR1 as SGHVS and CDR2 as FNYEAQ. The CDR3 has 14 residues. DNA of the CDR3: TGTGCCAGCAGCTTAGCGCAGGGTTGGTACGAGCAGTACTTC. Translated: CASSLAQGWYEQYF.

J is TRBJ1-2 and V is TRBV4-3, with D unclear. Germline V lookup: CDR1 LGHNA, CDR2 YSLEER. The ends were cut back, 0 bases at V and 3 bases at J, with 11 bases in the middle. CDR3 size: 15 residues. The CDR3 DNA reads TGCGCCAGCAGCCAAGATCGAGCGGGCGACTATGGCTACACCTTC. This gives the protein CASSQDRAGDYGYTF.

The CDR3 is CASSEKGQELDGYTF. CDR3 nucleotides: TGCGCCAGCAGCGAGAAGGGACAGGAGCTAGATGGCTACACCTTC. The V and J genes are TRBV10-2 and TRBJ1-2, with 8 bases that match TRBD1. Germline assignment: CDR1 WSHSY and CDR2 SAAADI. The CDR3 runs 15 residues. V dropped 6 bases and J dropped 6; count of bases not matched to a gene: 12.

This clone is categorized as medium-sized. The V and J genes are TRBV19 and TRBJ1-1, with 7 bases identical to TRBD1. J was trimmed by 3 bases and V by 5 bases; bases with no gene match: 6. The CDR3 spans 14 residues. The germline V gene encodes CDR1 LNHDA and CDR2 SQIVND (reference sequence). CDR3 nucleotides: TGTGCCAGTAGTCATCTCGGACAGGACACTGAAGCTTTCTTT. Translation gives CASSHLGQDTEAFF.

V gene TRBV6-6 combines with J gene TRBJ1-2; 7 positions match TRBD1. This CDR3 spans 14 amino acids. Germline V lookup: CDR1 MNHNY, CDR2 SVGAGI (reference sequence). V gave up 2 bases and J gave up 2 bases; unmatched junction bases: 2. CDR3 protein: CASSYPGQNYGYTF. The DNA for the CDR3 is TGTGCCAGCAGTTACCCGGGACAGAACTATGGCTACACCTTC.

This clone was counted a few times. This chain uses TRBV6-4 with TRBJ2-1; the match to TRBD2 covers 12 bases. CDR3 length: 15 amino acids. V dropped 2 bases and J dropped 5; count of bases not matched to a gene: 1. Germline-derived CDR1 and CDR2 are MRHNA and SNTAGT. Here the CDR3 reads CASSDGLAGNNEQFF. The CDR3 coding sequence is TGTGCCAGCAGTGACGGACTAGCGGGGAACAATGAGCAGTTCTTC.

This rearrangement joins TRBV7-8 to TRBJ2-7, with D tentatively TRBD1 (5 bases). V dropped 5 bases and J dropped 3 bases, with 17 bases sitting between them. The CDR3 extends over 15 amino acids. Germline CDR1 is SGHVS and CDR2 is FQNEAQ. The CDR3 here is CASSVGAGQIYEQYF. The DNA of the CDR3 is TGTGCCAGCAGCGTAGGGGCAGGACAAATCTACGAGCAGTACTTC.

The chain's CDR3 is CAWSVLAGAVGYTF. The CDR3 DNA sequence: TGTGCCTGGAGTGTTTTGGCAGGGGCCGTCGGCTACACCTTC. The J gene is TRBJ1-2, the V gene TRBV30, with TRBD1 as a possible D gene (6 bases). CDR1 is GTSNPN and CDR2 is SVGIG in the germline V gene (reference sequence). This CDR3 has 14 residues. V was cut by 0 bases and J by 8 bases, with 16 bases left in between.

The chain joins TRBV7-2 to TRBJ2-1; 7 bases are a match to TRBD2. CDR1 and CDR2 (germline): SGHTA, FQGNSA. The ends lost 5 bases at V and 0 bases at J; junction bases unmatched: 7. CDR3 length: 16 residues. The chain's CDR3 is CASSRDSGSSYNEQFF. The CDR3 bases are TGTGCCAGCAGCAGGGATAGCGGGTCCTCCTACAATGAGCAGTTCTTC.

This chain links TRBV5-1 with TRBJ1-3; 8 nucleotides align to TRBD1. Germline CDR1 reads SGHRS; CDR2 reads YFSETQ. The CDR3 has 16 residues. V was pared by 2 bases and J by 1 base, with 5 bases of the junction left unmatched. CDR3 loop: CASSFGTGQSGNTIYF. The CDR3, as DNA: TGCGCCAGCAGCTTTGGGACAGGCCAGTCTGGAAACACCATATATTTT.

This clone occurred once. The V gene is TRBV4-3, the J gene TRBJ1-4; a possible D gene is TRBD1 (6 bases). Between the trimmed V and J ends, which lost 4 bases and 8 bases, there was a span of 11 bases. CDR3 size: 13 residues. CDR1 is LGHNA and CDR2 is YSLEER in the germline V gene. In DNA form, the CDR3 reads TGCGCCAGCAGCCGTGAGGGACACGAAAAACTGTTTTTT. Amino acid sequence: CASSREGHEKLFF.

The chain links TRBV6-1 to TRBJ2-7; no firm D call. The ends were cut back, 3 bases at V and 0 bases at J, with 9 bases in the middle. The length of the CDR3 is 14 residues. The germline gives CDR1 MNHNS, CDR2 SASEGT. Here the CDR3 reads CASSDKTSSYEQYF. CDR3 in DNA: TGTGCCAGCAGTGACAAGACATCCTCCTACGAGCAGTACTTC.

The V gene is TRBV7-9, the J gene TRBJ2-5, with D maybe TRBD1 (6 bases). The end of the DNA fits TRBJ2-7 better, so the J call may be wrong. This CDR3 is built from 14 residues. Germline V CDR1 and CDR2: SEHNR, FQNEAQ (reference sequence). The CDR3 DNA sequence: TGTGCCAGCAGCCCTCTGGTGGACAGTTACGAGCAGTACTTC. This sequence encodes CASSPLVDSYEQYF.

The gene calls are TRBV5-4 and TRBJ2-7; D not certain. CDR1 SGHNT and CDR2 YYREEE come from the germline V gene (reference sequence). CDR3 length: 12 residues. V was cut by 4 bases and J by 0 bases, with 5 bases left in between. The CDR3 region has the DNA TGTGCCAGCAGCATAGACTCCTACGAGCAGTACTTC. Protein sequence: CASSIDSYEQYF.